Listed below are T cell receptor beta chains from one sample, sequenced in a study of blood T cell repertoires in COVID-19. Using immunoSEQ multiplex PCR, the repertoire was profiled, and TCRdb retains in-frame clones only, with some absent. This sample has around 270,000 clones, with about 86% found just once. The source material was peripheral blood. These receptors were taken from a person in their 70s with COVID-19, enrolled during active disease. Each CDR3 is given without its conserved first and last residue. A D gene is named only where the DNA matches it firmly.

j_call v_call d_call cdr3_aa
TRBJ2-3 TRBV11-3 . ASSLFQSSDTQY
TRBJ1-4 TRBV5-6 TRBD1 ASSRQGRWEKLF
TRBJ1-3 TRBV5-4 TRBD1 ASSLGDREPSGNTIY
TRBJ2-7 TRBV7-8 . ASSPLRYRMVYEQY
TRBJ2-7 TRBV5-5 . ASSSEVDSYEQY
TRBJ1-3 TRBV7-9 . ASSTTAVNTIY
TRBJ1-6 TRBV3-1/TRBV3-2 TRBD1 ASSQADRGSPLH
TRBJ2-1 TRBV9 . ASSVGASAYNEQF
TRBJ2-2 TRBV5-1 . ASSLQSTGELF
TRBJ2-3 TRBV19 . ASSIARGDTQY
TRBJ2-3 TRBV2 . ARTLQGLTDTQY
TRBJ2-5 TRBV7-8 . ASWGGETQY
TRBJ2-7 TRBV28 TRBD1 ASSSPGQFYEQY
TRBJ1-1 TRBV6-5 TRBD1 ASRPPGQMNTEAF
TRBJ1-2 TRBV5-1 . ASEQVPGGGYGYT
TRBJ2-3 TRBV27 . ASSFPCPVAPENTDTQY
TRBJ1-1 TRBV2 . ASSKGAPNTEAF
TRBJ1-2 TRBV5-1 . ASSIGEGYGYT
TRBJ1-1 TRBV10-3 . AIKAGMNTEAF
TRBJ2-2 TRBV2 TRBD1 ASLPRTGGMGELF
TRBJ2-1 TRBV12-3/TRBV12-4 TRBD2 ASSSLTSGEQF
TRBJ1-5 TRBV10-3 TRBD1 AIGTGDSNQPQH
TRBJ2-7 TRBV7-9 . ASSLPGRYEQY
TRBJ1-2 TRBV28 TRBD1 ASSGTPGQGYGYT
TRBJ1-3 TRBV7-2 TRBD1 ASSRPGTGFAGNTIY
TRBJ1-1 TRBV12-3/TRBV12-4 . ASSFQQVQAF
TRBJ2-1 TRBV5-4 TRBD2 ASSLEVIAGRLNGQF
TRBJ2-2 TRBV3-1/TRBV3-2 . ASSHGVGDRTGELF
TRBJ1-5 TRBV4-1 . ASSQDGGPQH
TRBJ1-5 TRBV9 . ASSVVCWGGSNQPQH
TRBJ2-3 TRBV3-1/TRBV3-2 TRBD2 ASSQREGPDTQY
TRBJ2-5 TRBV19 TRBD1 ASSRRKTRQGDRETQY
TRBJ2-1 TRBV7-9 . ASSLGGGHPSYNEQF
TRBJ2-7 TRBV5-1 TRBD2 ASGGSSGGTYEQY
TRBJ1-6 TRBV7-9 . ASSVAPGPNNSPLH
TRBJ1-4 TRBV7-2 . ASSQIVGRGGNEKLF
TRBJ1-6 TRBV19 . ASKGSGTRMYSPLH
TRBJ1-1 TRBV6-2/TRBV6-3 . ASSYSSAGISEAF
TRBJ2-1 TRBV4-1 TRBD2 ASSPTQRGEQF
TRBJ2-3 TRBV6-2/TRBV6-3 TRBD1 ASSYRTGGVNTQY
TRBJ1-5 TRBV6-5 TRBD1 ASRDDRASNQPQH
TRBJ1-2 TRBV12-3/TRBV12-4 . ASSILGAEGYT
TRBJ2-7 TRBV27 TRBD2 ASTNLGTSGAGEQY
TRBJ1-2 TRBV27 . ASSLSSGSGYT
TRBJ2-1 TRBV7-2 . ASSPRFYEQF
TRBJ1-5 TRBV6-2/TRBV6-3 . ASSYSGGLGNQPQH
TRBJ2-3 TRBV7-2 TRBD2 ASRRGALLSTDTQY
TRBJ1-1 TRBV3-1/TRBV3-2 TRBD1 ASSLVDRGTEAF
TRBJ2-7 TRBV28 . ASRTEPNYEQY
TRBJ2-5 TRBV2 TRBD2 ASSATSGGQETQY
TRBJ2-2 TRBV9 TRBD2 ASSVMVWSGGAPGELF
TRBJ2-7 TRBV7-9 TRBD2 ASSLWGGDYEQY
TRBJ1-6 TRBV18 . ASSPRGLEGSPLH
TRBJ1-2 TRBV6-4 TRBD1 ASSDLTADRSGYT
TRBJ2-2 TRBV5-1 . ASRTQGGAGELF
TRBJ1-4 TRBV19 . ASSHEPEGSPVTNEKLF
TRBJ1-3 TRBV12-5 . ASGSLSGNTIY